This T cell receptor (beta chain) was identified during a study of T-cell memory formation after mild COVID-19. Study observations and caveats: Mainly CM and EM harbored the contracting CD4+ clones; mainly EMRA harbored the CD8+ ones. In pre-infection memory, a portion of responding clones appeared, which suggested that cross-reactive memory joined. Second-wave clones peaking on day 37 lacked confirmed SARS-CoV-2 specificity.

The CDR3 covers 14 residues. Germline values: CDR1 SGDLS, CDR2 YYNGEE. The germline V and J ends were trimmed by 2 bases and 7 bases, with 12 bases remaining between them. The sample holds a few counts of this clonotype. Its specificity is unknown. Barcoded TCR alpha and TCR beta cDNA libraries with UMIs came from 5'RACE using constant-segment primers. TCRdb re-derived calls from the 5' RACE reads in MiXCR, one entry per CDR3 protein. The sample lists 450,000 to 700,000 distinct CDR3 sequences; more than 15% were seen once. The sequence was obtained from an adult woman who had mild COVID-19 (a few samples of this study predate the infection). Cell type and time point are not known. Input material: PBMCs or a T cell subset sorted from them (not recorded which). The rearrangement uses TRBV9 and TRBJ1-4, with D hard to call. CDR3 DNA sequence: TGTGCCAGCAGCGTGGGTGGTGGAAGTGAAAAACTGTTTTTT. Translation gives CASSVGGGSEKLFF.